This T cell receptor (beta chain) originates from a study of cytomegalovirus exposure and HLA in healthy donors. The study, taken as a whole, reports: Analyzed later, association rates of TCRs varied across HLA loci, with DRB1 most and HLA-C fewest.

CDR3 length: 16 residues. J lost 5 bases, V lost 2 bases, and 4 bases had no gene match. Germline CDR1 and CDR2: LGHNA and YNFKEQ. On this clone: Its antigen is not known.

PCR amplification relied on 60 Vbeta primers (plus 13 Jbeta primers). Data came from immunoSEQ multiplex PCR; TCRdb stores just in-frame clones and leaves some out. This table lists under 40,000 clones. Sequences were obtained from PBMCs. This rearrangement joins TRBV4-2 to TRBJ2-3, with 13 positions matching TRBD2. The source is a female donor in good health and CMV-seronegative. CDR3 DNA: TGTGCCAGCAGCCAAATAGGACTAGCGGGGGAAGATACGCAGTATTTT. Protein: CASSQIGLAGEDTQYF.